This TCR beta chain emerged from a study of cytomegalovirus exposure and HLA in healthy donors. PCR primers comprised 60 Vbeta and 13 Jbeta primers. The method was immunoSEQ multiplex PCR; TCRdb's version includes in-frame clones alone and lacks a portion of them. The data show 150,000 to 200,000 clones, roughly 85% seen once. V shed 2 bases and J 6 bases; nucleotides not matched to a gene: 5. Looked up from germline, CDR1 is SEHNR and CDR2 is FQNEAQ (reference sequence). This CDR3 comprises 15 residues. The sequenced material came from PBMCs. The sequence was collected from a woman aged 25 to 39 in good health and CMV-seronegative. The rearrangement links TRBV7-9 to TRBJ2-1, with 9 positions matching TRBD2. CDR3 amino acids: CASSLLAGSVNEQFF. CDR3 DNA sequence: TGTGCCAGCAGCTTACTAGCGGGGTCCGTCAATGAGCAGTTCTTC.